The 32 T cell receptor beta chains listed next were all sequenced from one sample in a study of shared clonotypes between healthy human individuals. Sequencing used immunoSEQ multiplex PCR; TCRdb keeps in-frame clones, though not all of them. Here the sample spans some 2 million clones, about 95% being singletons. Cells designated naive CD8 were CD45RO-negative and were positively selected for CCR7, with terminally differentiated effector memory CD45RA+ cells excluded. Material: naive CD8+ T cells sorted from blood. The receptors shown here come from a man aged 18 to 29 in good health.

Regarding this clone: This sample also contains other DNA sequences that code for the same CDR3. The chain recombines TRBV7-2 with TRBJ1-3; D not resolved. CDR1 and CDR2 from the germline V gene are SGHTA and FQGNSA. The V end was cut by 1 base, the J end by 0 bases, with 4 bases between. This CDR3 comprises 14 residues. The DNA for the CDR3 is TGTGCCAGCAGCTTAGGGAGCTCTGGAAACACCATATATTTT. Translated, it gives CASSLGSSGNTIYF.

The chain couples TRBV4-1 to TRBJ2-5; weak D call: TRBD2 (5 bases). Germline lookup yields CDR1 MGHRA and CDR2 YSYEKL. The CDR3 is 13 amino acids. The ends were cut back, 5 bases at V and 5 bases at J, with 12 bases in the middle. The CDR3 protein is CASSYGGWETQYF. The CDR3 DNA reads TGCGCCAGCAGCTATGGAGGCTGGGAGACCCAGTACTTC.

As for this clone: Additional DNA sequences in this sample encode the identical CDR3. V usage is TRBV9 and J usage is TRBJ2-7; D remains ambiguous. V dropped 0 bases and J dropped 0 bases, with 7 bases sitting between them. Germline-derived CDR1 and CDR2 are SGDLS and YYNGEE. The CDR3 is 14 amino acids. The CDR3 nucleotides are TGTGCCAGCAGCGTAGACGGTTTCTCCTACGAGCAGTACTTC. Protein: CASSVDGFSYEQYF.

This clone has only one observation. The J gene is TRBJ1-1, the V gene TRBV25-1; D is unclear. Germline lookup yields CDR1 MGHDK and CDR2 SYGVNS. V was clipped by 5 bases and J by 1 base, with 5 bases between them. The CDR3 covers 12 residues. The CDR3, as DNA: TGTGCCAGCAGTTTAAGGAACACTGAAGCTTTCTTT. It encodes CASSLRNTEAFF.

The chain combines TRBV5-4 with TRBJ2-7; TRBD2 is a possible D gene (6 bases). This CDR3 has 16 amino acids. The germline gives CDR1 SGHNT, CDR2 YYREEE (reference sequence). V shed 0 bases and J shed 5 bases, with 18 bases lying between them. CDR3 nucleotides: TGTGCCAGCAGCTTGGGGTGGGGGACTTCCCCCCACGAGCAGTACTTC. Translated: CASSLGWGTSPHEQYF.

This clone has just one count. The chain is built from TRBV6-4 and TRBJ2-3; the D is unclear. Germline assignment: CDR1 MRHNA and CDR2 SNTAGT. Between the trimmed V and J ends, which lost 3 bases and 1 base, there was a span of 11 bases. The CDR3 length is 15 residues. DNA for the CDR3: TGTGCCAGCAGTGAAGGAGCCTGGGGCACAGATACGCAGTATTTT. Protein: CASSEGAWGTDTQYF.

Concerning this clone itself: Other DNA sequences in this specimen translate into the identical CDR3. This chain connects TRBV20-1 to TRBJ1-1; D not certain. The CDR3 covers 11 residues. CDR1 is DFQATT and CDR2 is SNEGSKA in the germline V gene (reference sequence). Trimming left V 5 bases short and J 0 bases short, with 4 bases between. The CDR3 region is CSALVNTEAFF. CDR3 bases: TGCAGTGCTCTGGTGAACACTGAAGCTTTCTTT.

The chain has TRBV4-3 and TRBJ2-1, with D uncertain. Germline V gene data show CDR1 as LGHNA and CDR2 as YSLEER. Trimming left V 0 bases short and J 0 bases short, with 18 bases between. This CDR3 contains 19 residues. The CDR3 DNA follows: TGCGCCAGCAGCCAAGACGCTAGTGTGACTTTAAGCTCCTACAATGAGCAGTTCTTC. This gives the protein CASSQDASVTLSSYNEQFF.

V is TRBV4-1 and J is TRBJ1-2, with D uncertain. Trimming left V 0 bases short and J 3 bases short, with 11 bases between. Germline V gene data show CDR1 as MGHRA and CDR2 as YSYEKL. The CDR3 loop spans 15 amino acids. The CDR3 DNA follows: TGCGCCAGCAGCCAAGATGCGGGATTCTACTATGGCTACACCTTC. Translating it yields CASSQDAGFYYGYTF.

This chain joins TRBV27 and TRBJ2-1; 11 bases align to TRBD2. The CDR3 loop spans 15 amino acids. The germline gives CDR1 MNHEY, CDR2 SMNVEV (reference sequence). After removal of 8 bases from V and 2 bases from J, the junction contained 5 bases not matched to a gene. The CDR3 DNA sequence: TGTGCCAGCGGACAGGGACTAGCGGCCTACAATGAGCAGTTCTTC. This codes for CASGQGLAAYNEQFF.

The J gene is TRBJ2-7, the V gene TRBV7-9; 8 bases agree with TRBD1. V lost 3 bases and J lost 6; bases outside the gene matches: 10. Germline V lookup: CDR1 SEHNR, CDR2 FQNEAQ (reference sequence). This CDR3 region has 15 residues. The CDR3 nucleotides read TGTGCCAGCAGCTTTGGTGGGACAGGTCACTCCGAGCAGTACTTC. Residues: CASSFGGTGHSEQYF.

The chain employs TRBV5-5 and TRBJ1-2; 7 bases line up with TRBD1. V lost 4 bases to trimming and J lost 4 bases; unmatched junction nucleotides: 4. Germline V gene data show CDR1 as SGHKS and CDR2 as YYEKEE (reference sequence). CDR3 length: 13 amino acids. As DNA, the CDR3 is TGTGCCAGCAGCCCGGGACAGCTCTATGGCTACACCTTC. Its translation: CASSPGQLYGYTF.

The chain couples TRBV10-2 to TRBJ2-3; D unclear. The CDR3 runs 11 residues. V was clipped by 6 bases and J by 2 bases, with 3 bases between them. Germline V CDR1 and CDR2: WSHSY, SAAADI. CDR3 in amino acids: CASRDTDTQYF. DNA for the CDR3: TGCGCCAGCAGAGACACAGATACGCAGTATTTT.

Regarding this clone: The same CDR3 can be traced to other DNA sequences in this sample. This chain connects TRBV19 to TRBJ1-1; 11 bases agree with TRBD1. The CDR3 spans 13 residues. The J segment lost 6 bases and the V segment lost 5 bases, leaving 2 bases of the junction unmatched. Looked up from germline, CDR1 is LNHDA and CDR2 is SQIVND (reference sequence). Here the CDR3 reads CASSLGQGAEAFF. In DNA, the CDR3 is TGTGCCAGTAGTTTGGGACAGGGGGCTGAAGCTTTCTTT.

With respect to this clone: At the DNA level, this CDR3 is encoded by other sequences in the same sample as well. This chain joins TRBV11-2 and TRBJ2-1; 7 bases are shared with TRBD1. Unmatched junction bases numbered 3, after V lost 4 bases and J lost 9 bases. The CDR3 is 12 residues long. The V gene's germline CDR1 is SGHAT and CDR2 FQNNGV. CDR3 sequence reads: CASSSDRAEQFF. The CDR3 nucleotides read TGTGCCAGCAGCTCTGACAGGGCTGAGCAGTTCTTC.

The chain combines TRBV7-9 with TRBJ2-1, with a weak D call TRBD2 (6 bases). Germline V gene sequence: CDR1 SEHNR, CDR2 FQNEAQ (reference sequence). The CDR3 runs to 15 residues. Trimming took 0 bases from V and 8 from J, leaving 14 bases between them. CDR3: CASSLAQGGSDEQFF. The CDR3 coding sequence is TGTGCCAGCAGCTTAGCGCAGGGAGGATCGGATGAGCAGTTCTTC.

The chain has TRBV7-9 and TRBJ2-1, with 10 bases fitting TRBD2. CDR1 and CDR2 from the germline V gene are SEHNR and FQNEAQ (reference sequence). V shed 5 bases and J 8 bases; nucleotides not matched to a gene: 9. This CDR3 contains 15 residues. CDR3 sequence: CASSATSGKGHEQFF. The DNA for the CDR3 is TGTGCCAGCAGCGCTACTAGCGGGAAGGGGCATGAGCAGTTCTTC.

The CDR3 bases are TGTGCCAGCAGCTTTCTAGCAGTAGCGGGAGGCGACACAGATACGCAGTATTTT. It encodes CASSFLAVAGGDTDTQYF. The gene calls are TRBV11-2 and TRBJ2-3, with 10 bases matching TRBD2. V lost 3 bases to trimming and J lost 2 bases; unmatched junction nucleotides: 11. The CDR3 is made up of 18 amino acids. The V gene's germline CDR1 is SGHAT and CDR2 FQNNGV.

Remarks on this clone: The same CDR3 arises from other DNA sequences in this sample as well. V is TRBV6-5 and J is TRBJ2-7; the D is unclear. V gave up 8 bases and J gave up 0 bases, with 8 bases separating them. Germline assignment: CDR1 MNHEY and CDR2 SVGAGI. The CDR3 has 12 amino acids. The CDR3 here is CASGGSSYEQYF. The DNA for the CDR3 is TGTGCCAGCGGCGGTAGCTCCTACGAGCAGTACTTC.

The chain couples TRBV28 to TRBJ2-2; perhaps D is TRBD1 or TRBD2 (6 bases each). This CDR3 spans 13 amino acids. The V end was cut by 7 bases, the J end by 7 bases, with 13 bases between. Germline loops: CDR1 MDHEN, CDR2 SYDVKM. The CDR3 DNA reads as TGTGCCAGCAACCCCGGGGGCGGCGGGGAGCTGTTTTTT. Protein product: CASNPGGGGELFF.

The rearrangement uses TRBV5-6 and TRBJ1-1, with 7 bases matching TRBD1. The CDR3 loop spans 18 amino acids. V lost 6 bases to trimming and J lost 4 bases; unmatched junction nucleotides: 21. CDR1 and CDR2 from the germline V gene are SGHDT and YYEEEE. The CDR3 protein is CASTTTGLSPSEGTEAFF. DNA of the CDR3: TGTGCCAGCACCACGACAGGGTTGTCTCCCTCGGAGGGCACTGAAGCTTTCTTT.

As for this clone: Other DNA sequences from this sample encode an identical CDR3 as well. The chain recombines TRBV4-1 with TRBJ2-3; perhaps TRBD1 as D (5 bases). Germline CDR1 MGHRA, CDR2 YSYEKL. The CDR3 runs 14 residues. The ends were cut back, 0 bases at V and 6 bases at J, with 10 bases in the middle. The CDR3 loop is CASSQDRGLDTQYF. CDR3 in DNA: TGCGCCAGCAGCCAAGATAGGGGTTTGGATACGCAGTATTTT.

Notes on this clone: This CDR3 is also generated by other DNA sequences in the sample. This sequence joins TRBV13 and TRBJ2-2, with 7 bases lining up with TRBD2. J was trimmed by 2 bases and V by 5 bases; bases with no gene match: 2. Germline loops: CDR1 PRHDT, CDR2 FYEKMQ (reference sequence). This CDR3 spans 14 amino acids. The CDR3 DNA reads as TGTGCCAGCAGCCCGGGACTAAACACCGGGGAGCTGTTTTTT. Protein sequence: CASSPGLNTGELFF.

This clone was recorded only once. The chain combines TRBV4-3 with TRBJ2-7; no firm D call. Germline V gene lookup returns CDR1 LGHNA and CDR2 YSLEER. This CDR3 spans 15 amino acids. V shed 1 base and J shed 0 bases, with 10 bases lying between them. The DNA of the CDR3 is TGCGCCAGCAGCCAAGGGGATACAAGCTCCTACGAGCAGTACTTC. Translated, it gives CASSQGDTSSYEQYF.

As DNA, the CDR3 is TGTGCCAGCAGCGTAATGGTAGGGTCCGAGCAGTACTTC. Translating gives CASSVMVGSEQYF. The chain recombines TRBV9 with TRBJ2-7; D is undetermined. The CDR3 spans 13 residues. From germline, CDR1 is SGDLS and CDR2 YYNGEE. V dropped 1 base and J dropped 6 bases, with 11 bases sitting between them.

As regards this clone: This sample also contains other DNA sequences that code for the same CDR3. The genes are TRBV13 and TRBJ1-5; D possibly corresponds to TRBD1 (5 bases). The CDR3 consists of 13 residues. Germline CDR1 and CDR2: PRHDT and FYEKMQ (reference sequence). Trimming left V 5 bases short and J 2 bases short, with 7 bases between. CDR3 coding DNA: TGTGCCAGCAGCCTACAGGGCAATCAGCCCCAGCATTTT. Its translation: CASSLQGNQPQHF.

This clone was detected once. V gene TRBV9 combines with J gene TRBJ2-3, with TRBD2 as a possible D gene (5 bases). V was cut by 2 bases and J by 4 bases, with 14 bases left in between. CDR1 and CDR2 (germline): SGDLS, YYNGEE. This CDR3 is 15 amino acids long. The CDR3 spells CASSVDGVVADTQYF. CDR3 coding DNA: TGTGCCAGCAGCGTGGACGGGGTGGTTGCAGATACGCAGTATTTT.

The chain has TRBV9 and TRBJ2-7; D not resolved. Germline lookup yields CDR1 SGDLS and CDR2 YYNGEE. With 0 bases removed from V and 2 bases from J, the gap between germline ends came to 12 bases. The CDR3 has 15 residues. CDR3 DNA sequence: TGTGCCAGCAGCGTAGGGGCAGCTGGTGCCTACGAGCAGTACTTC. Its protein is CASSVGAAGAYEQYF. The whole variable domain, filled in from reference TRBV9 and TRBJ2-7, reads DSGVTQTPKHLITATGQRVTLRCSPRSGDLSVYWYQQSLDQGLQFLIQYYNGEERAKGNILERFSAQQFPDLHSELNLSSLELGDSALYFCASSVGAAGAYEQYFGPGTRLTVT.

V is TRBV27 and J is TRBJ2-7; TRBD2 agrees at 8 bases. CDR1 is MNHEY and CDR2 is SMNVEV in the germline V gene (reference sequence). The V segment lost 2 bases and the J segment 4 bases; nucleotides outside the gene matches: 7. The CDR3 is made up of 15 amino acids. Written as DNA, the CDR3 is TGTGCCAGCAGTTTAGATAGCGGGGTGGCTTACGAGCAGTACTTC. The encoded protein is CASSLDSGVAYEQYF.

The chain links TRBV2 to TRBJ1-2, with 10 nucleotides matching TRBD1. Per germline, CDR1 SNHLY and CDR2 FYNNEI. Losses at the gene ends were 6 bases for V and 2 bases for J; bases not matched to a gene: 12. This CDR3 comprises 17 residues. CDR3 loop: CASRGTGDSRLNYGYTF. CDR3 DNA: TGTGCCAGCAGAGGGACAGGGGATTCGAGACTAAACTATGGCTACACCTTC.

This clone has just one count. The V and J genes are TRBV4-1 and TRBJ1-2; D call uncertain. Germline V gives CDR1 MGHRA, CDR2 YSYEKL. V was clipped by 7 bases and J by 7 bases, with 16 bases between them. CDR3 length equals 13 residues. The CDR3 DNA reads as TGCGCCAGCAATCATCTGGGCTCAAGTGGCTACACCTTC. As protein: CASNHLGSSGYTF.

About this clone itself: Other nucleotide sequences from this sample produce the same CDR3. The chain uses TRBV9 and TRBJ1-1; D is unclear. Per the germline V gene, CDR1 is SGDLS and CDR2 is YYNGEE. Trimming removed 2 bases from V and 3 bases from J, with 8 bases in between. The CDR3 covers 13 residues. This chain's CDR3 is CASSVAGDTEAFF. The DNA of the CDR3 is TGTGCCAGCAGCGTCGCCGGGGACACTGAAGCTTTCTTT.